Listed here are 15 T cell receptor beta chains from one sample, sequenced in a study of OX40 agonist ivuxolimab in advanced cancers. Assay: immunoSEQ multiplex PCR; the TCRdb copy retains only in-frame clones and omits some. The sample includes about 77,000 clones, 65% to 90% of them seen just once. The sequencing used CD4+ or CD8+ T cells sorted from blood, collected in a trial of the OX40 agonist ivuxolimab. The receptors derive from an adult with an advanced solid tumor such as melanoma, head and neck, liver or kidney cancer.

The rearrangement links TRBV21-1 to TRBJ2-1; the DNA was not used to check the table's D call, TRBD1. TRBV21-1 is assigned pseudogene status. This CDR3 has 17 amino acids. CDR3 protein: CASSRTLTGHPNNEQFF. CDR3 nucleotides: TGTGCCAGCAGCAGAACCTTGACAGGGCACCCTAACAATGAGCAGTTCTTC.

With regard to this clone: The junction departs from germline at one end; a sequencing error may be responsible. The V gene is TRBV6-1, the J gene TRBJ2-2; D not certain. Germline V CDR1 and CDR2: MNHNS, SASEGT. The CDR3 sequence is 15 residues long. The CDR3 here is CATSRGYANTGELFF. Written as DNA, the CDR3 is TGTGCCACCAGTCGTGGCTACGCGAACACCGGGGAGCTGTTTTTT.

This clone has only one observation. This sequence joins TRBV6-1 and TRBJ2-6; maybe TRBD2 (5 bases). Germline CDR1 is MNHNS and CDR2 is SASEGT. V lost 1 base to trimming and J lost 2 bases, with 9 bases between them. CDR3 size: 16 residues. The CDR3 sequence is CASSEVGLTGANVLTF. The CDR3 bases are TGTGCCAGCAGTGAAGTCGGACTGACTGGGGCCAACGTCCTGACTTTC.

The gene calls are TRBV5-1 and TRBJ2-1, with 7 bases matching TRBD2. V lost 2 bases to trimming and J lost 6 bases; unmatched junction nucleotides: 8. The germline V gene encodes CDR1 SGHRS and CDR2 YFSETQ. The CDR3 runs to 15 residues. CDR3 loop: CASSLPGGNGNEQFF. Written as DNA, the CDR3 is TGCGCCAGCAGCTTACCGGGGGGTAATGGCAATGAGCAGTTCTTC.

This chain joins TRBV2 and TRBJ2-2, with D perhaps TRBD1 (6 bases). Germline V lookup: CDR1 SNHLY, CDR2 FYNNEI. The CDR3 length is 14 residues. Trimming removed 6 bases at V and 4 bases at J, with 12 bases between. In DNA, the CDR3 is TGTGCCAGCAGGGTCCGGGACACCACCGGGGAGCTGTTTTTT. Amino acids: CASRVRDTTGELFF.

The rearrangement uses TRBV6-4 and TRBJ1-1; D is undetermined. The CDR3 extends over 14 amino acids. CDR1 and CDR2 (germline): MRHNA, SNTAGT. Deletions cut 0 bases from V and 1 base from J, with 6 bases between. This CDR3 is CASSDSRGNTEAFF. In DNA, the CDR3 is TGTGCCAGCAGTGACTCTCGGGGGAACACTGAAGCTTTCTTT.

J is TRBJ2-7 and V is TRBV10-3; 9 positions agree with TRBD1. This CDR3 is built from 15 residues. Germline V lookup: CDR1 ENHRY, CDR2 SYGVKD. Trimming removed 3 bases from V and 3 bases from J; junction bases left unmatched: 6. CDR3 sequence reads: CAISDPGQGHYEQYF. The CDR3, as DNA: TGTGCCATCAGTGACCCCGGACAGGGGCACTACGAGCAGTACTTC.

V and J are TRBV7-2 and TRBJ2-1, with D maybe TRBD1 (5 bases). V dropped 1 base and J dropped 1 base, with 8 bases sitting between them. Germline CDR1 is SGHTA and CDR2 is FQGNSA. This CDR3 comprises 15 residues. The CDR3 here is CASSLDRGSYNEQFF. The CDR3 DNA reads as TGTGCCAGCAGCTTAGATAGGGGATCCTACAATGAGCAGTTCTTC.

This rearrangement joins TRBV6-5 to TRBJ1-2; D call uncertain. The germline V and J ends were trimmed by 0 bases and 3 bases, with 11 bases remaining between them. From germline, CDR1 is MNHEY and CDR2 SVGAGI. The CDR3 is 15 residues long. The CDR3 here is CASSYSVGSYYGYTF. The CDR3 nucleotides read TGTGCCAGCAGTTACTCGGTGGGCTCGTACTATGGCTACACCTTC.

The V call is TRBV5-1, the J call TRBJ2-2; D might be TRBD2 (6 bases). Germline CDR1 reads SGHRS; CDR2 reads YFSETQ. The CDR3 is made up of 15 amino acids. Between the trimmed V and J ends, which lost 1 base and 1 base, there was a span of 8 bases. The CDR3 reads CASSLMGGNTGELFF. The CDR3 DNA reads as TGCGCCAGCAGCTTGATGGGAGGGAACACCGGGGAGCTGTTTTTT.

J is TRBJ1-2 and V is TRBV4-2; D remains ambiguous. The CDR3 is 17 amino acids. Trimming removed 0 bases at V and 8 bases at J, with 22 bases between. Germline loops: CDR1 LGHNA, CDR2 YNFKEQ. CDR3 loop: CASSQEGGLLTTGGYTF. DNA of the CDR3: TGTGCCAGCAGCCAAGAGGGAGGACTCCTCACGACGGGCGGCTACACCTTC.

V usage is TRBV18 and J usage is TRBJ1-1; D gene uncertain. The CDR3 sequence is 18 residues long. Germline CDR1 and CDR2: KGHSH and LQKENI. V shed 1 base and J shed 2 bases, with 20 bases lying between them. CDR3 DNA: TGTGCCAGCTCACCACGTTCGAACGCGGGCTGGGGAAACACTGAAGCTTTCTTT. This gives the protein CASSPRSNAGWGNTEAFF.

This chain uses TRBV11-2 with TRBJ2-2, with 7 bases identical to TRBD2. The germline V gene has CDR1 SGHAT and CDR2 FQNNGV. With 1 base clipped from V and 2 bases from J, the junction kept 1 base outside the gene matches. The CDR3 length is 15 residues. CDR3 sequence (DNA): TGTGCCAGCAGCTTAGTAGCGGGTAACACCGGGGAGCTGTTTTTT. Its protein is CASSLVAGNTGELFF.

The chain recombines TRBV7-2 with TRBJ1-6, with a possible D match to TRBD1 (6 bases). Per germline, CDR1 SGHTA and CDR2 FQGNSA. V shed 2 bases and J shed 6 bases, with 8 bases lying between them. The CDR3 is 14 amino acids. In DNA, the CDR3 is TGTGCCAGCAGCTTAAACAGGGTTAATTCACCCCTCCACTTT. This encodes CASSLNRVNSPLHF.

This rearrangement joins TRBV4-2 to TRBJ2-7; 7 bases line up with TRBD1. The germline V gene has CDR1 LGHNA and CDR2 YNFKEQ. The V gene end was trimmed by 4 bases and the J gene end by 2 bases; junction bases not matched to a gene: 2. The CDR3 sequence is 13 residues long. Here the CDR3 DNA reads TGTGCCAGCAGCCGGGACAGTGCCTACGAGCAGTACTTC. It encodes CASSRDSAYEQYF.